Given below is one TCR beta chain in context. What it binds is unknown. The sample originates from a study of beta chain features in type 1 diabetes. Findings and limits, study-wide: All four CD4+ subsets from Type 1 diabetes patients carried moderately but significantly shorter TCRB CDR3s.

V lost 5 bases to trimming and J lost 6 bases; unmatched junction nucleotides: 7. Germline V gene lookup returns CDR1 SEHNR and CDR2 FQNEAQ (reference sequence). The CDR3 is 15 amino acids. The isolated RNA, all of it, was reverse transcribed, so expressed TCRB transcripts were what got sequenced. Using immunoSEQ multiplex PCR, the repertoire was profiled, and TCRdb retains in-frame clones only, with some absent. The table shows around 97,000 clones, with 28% occurring only once. The sequenced sample was central memory CD4+ T cells from blood. The sequence came from a young woman with type 1 diabetes. V is TRBV7-9 and J is TRBJ1-5; 10 nucleotides align to TRBD1. CDR3 region: CASSKTGGAGQPQHF. CDR3 DNA sequence: TGTGCCAGCAGCAAGACAGGGGGCGCGGGTCAGCCCCAGCATTTT.